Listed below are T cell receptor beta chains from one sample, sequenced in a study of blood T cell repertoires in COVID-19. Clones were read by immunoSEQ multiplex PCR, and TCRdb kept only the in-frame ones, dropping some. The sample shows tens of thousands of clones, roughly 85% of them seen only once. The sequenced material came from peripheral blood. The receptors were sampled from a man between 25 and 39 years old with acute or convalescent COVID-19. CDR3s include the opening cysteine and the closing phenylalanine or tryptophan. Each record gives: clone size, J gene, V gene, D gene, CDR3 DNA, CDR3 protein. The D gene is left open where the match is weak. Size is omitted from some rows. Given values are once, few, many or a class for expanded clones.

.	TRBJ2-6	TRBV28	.	TGTGCCAGCAGTTCTCCGGGACGGACTAACTCTGGGGCCAACGTCCTGACTTTC	CASSSPGRTNSGANVLTF
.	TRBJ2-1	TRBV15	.	TGTGCCACCAGCAGAGACAGGGTCGAGCAGTTCTTC	CATSRDRVEQFF
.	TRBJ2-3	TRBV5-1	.	TGCGCCAGCAGCTTGTTCCTAGCGAATGGGGCAGATACGCAGTATTTT	CASSLFLANGADTQYF
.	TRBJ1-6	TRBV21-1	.	TGTGCCAGCACCCCCCCGGACAATCCGAATTCACCCCTCCACTTT	CASTPPDNPNSPLHF
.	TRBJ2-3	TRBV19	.	TGTGCCAGTAGTTATTCCCCTAGAGATACGCAGTATTTT	CASSYSPRDTQYF
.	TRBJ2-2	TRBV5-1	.	TGCGCCAGCAGCCCAGGATACCGGTGGCGGGACCCAATCCGGGACACCGGGGAGCTGTTTTTT	CASSPGYRWRDPIRDTGELFF
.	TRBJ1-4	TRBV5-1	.	TGCGCCAGCAGCTTTGGAGGGAATAATGAAAAACTGTTTTTT	CASSFGGNNEKLFF
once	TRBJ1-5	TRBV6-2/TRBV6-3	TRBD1	TGTGCCAGCAGCTCCGGACAGGCGATGAATCAGCCCCAGCATTTT	CASSSGQAMNQPQHF
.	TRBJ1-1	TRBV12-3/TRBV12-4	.	TGTGCCAGCGTGGGAGGGAACACTGAAGCTTTCTTT	CASVGGNTEAFF
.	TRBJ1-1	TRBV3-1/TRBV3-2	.	TGTGCCAGCAGCTCCTGGACCCAGGGGAACACTGAAGCTTTCTTT	CASSSWTQGNTEAFF
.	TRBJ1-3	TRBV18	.	TGTGCCAGCTCACCTATACAGGGCGAGGCTGGAAACACCATATATTTT	CASSPIQGEAGNTIYF